The next 2 T cell receptor beta chains were all read from a single sample in a study of blood T cell repertoires in COVID-19. TCRdb's copy holds only in-frame clones and misses some; the assay was immunoSEQ multiplex PCR. The sample carries about 170,000 clones, 82% recorded once. Source material: peripheral blood. The receptor set was obtained from a woman aged 70-85 years with acute or convalescent COVID-19.

The V and J genes are TRBV10-1 and TRBJ1-1; D ambiguous. The CDR3 covers 14 residues. Germline-derived CDR1 and CDR2 are WNHNN and SYGVQD (reference sequence). Trimming shortened V by 4 bases and J by 3 bases, and 12 bases separated the two germline ends. CDR3 coding DNA: TGCGCCAGCAGTGGGGAGAAGAGGGACACTGAAGCTTTCTTT. This gives the protein CASSGEKRDTEAFF.

This rearrangement joins TRBV4-2 to TRBJ1-6; unclear D gene. Germline assignment: CDR1 LGHNA and CDR2 YNFKEQ. V shed 4 bases and J shed 7 bases, with 5 bases lying between them. The CDR3 is 12 amino acids. The CDR3 loop reads CASSPRNSPLHF. The CDR3 DNA reads TGTGCCAGCAGCCCGAGGAATTCACCCCTCCACTTT.